Presented here are 17 T cell receptor beta chains from one specimen sequenced in a study of shared clonotypes between healthy human individuals. Assay: immunoSEQ multiplex PCR; the TCRdb copy retains only in-frame clones and omits some. The table has under 550,000 clones, about 95% seen once. Material for sequencing was naive CD4+ T cells sorted from blood. Subset of the sample: CD45RA+ positively selected. The receptors derive from a woman in her twenties or thirties in good health.

The rearrangement uses TRBV9 and TRBJ2-3; no clear D gene. The CDR3 extends over 15 amino acids. Germline V gene lookup returns CDR1 SGDLS and CDR2 YYNGEE. Trimming cost V 2 bases and J 2 bases, with 12 bases left between them. The CDR3 sequence is CASSVTGPYTDTQYF. CDR3 coding DNA: TGTGCCAGCAGCGTTACCGGGCCATACACAGATACGCAGTATTTT.

This clone was found once. This chain uses TRBV27 with TRBJ2-5; D not certain. Trimming shortened V by 6 bases and J by 1 base, and 15 bases separated the two germline ends. The CDR3 is 15 amino acids. Germline CDR1 is MNHEY and CDR2 is SMNVEV (reference sequence). The CDR3, as DNA: TGTGCCAGCAGCTGGTCCATGGCTTTCCAAGAGACCCAGTACTTC. Translated: CASSWSMAFQETQYF.

The rearrangement joins TRBV7-2 to TRBJ2-5; 12 bases align to TRBD2. V lost 0 bases, J lost 4 bases, and 3 bases stayed unmatched. The CDR3 loop spans 16 amino acids. Per the germline V gene, CDR1 is SGHTA and CDR2 is FQGNSA. The CDR3 is CASSLALAGGLETQYF. DNA of the CDR3: TGTGCCAGCAGCTTAGCACTAGCGGGAGGACTAGAGACCCAGTACTTC.

This rearrangement joins TRBV2 to TRBJ2-6, with D uncertain. Germline V gene sequence: CDR1 SNHLY, CDR2 FYNNEI. There are 13 residues in the CDR3. V gave up 7 bases and J gave up 1 base, with 5 bases separating them. CDR3: CASKISGANVLTF. In DNA form, the CDR3 reads TGTGCCAGCAAAATATCTGGGGCCAACGTCCTGACTTTC.

The chain joins TRBV28 to TRBJ2-7, with D possibly matching TRBD1 (6 bases). Looked up from germline, CDR1 is MDHEN and CDR2 is SYDVKM. The ends were cut back, 1 base at V and 8 bases at J, with 9 bases in the middle. The CDR3 contains 12 residues. The DNA for the CDR3 is TGTGCCAGCAGTTTATCGACAGGAAAGCAGTACTTC. Its translation: CASSLSTGKQYF.

The chain employs TRBV6-1 and TRBJ2-7, with 9 bases aligning to TRBD2. The CDR3 is 15 residues long. The germline gives CDR1 MNHNS, CDR2 SASEGT. After removal of 0 bases from V and 2 bases from J, the junction contained 2 bases not matched to a gene. This CDR3 is CASSEASGSPYEQYF. The CDR3 region has the DNA TGTGCCAGCAGTGAAGCTAGCGGGAGTCCCTACGAGCAGTACTTC.

The J gene is TRBJ2-1, the V gene TRBV7-6; D remains unclear. Deletions cut 3 bases from V and 10 bases from J, with 19 bases between. Germline V gene data show CDR1 as SGHVS and CDR2 as FNYEAQ. CDR3 length equals 15 residues. CDR3 in DNA: TGTGCCAGCAGCTTCCTAGTCGGCGAAGTGAGCGAGCAGTTCTTC. Translated, it gives CASSFLVGEVSEQFF.

The gene calls are TRBV5-8 and TRBJ2-1; the match to TRBD2 covers 10 bases. Germline lookup yields CDR1 SGHTS and CDR2 YDEGEE. CDR3 length: 18 residues. V shed 0 bases and J 3 bases; nucleotides not matched to a gene: 9. The CDR3 loop reads CASSLALASGSSYNEQFF. The CDR3 DNA reads TGTGCCAGCAGCTTGGCCTTGGCTAGCGGGAGTAGCTACAATGAGCAGTTCTTC. Full variable domain (remainder filled in from reference TRBV5-8 and TRBJ2-1): EAGVTQSPTHLIKTRGQQATLRCSPISGHTSVYWYQQALGLGLQFLLWYDEGEERNRGNFPPRFSGRQFPNYSSELNVNALELEDSALYLCASSLALASGSSYNEQFFGPGTRLTVL.

The V and J genes are TRBV27 and TRBJ2-3; D is unresolved. Germline V CDR1 and CDR2: MNHEY, SMNVEV (reference sequence). This CDR3 spans 15 amino acids. The V end was cut by 0 bases, the J end by 1 base, with 8 bases between. The CDR3 DNA is TGTGCCAGCAGTTTATCATTTCAGCGCACAGATACGCAGTATTTT. Protein product: CASSLSFQRTDTQYF.

The chain recombines TRBV6-1 with TRBJ2-3; D unclear. V was clipped by 8 bases and J by 3 bases, with 6 bases between them. Per germline, CDR1 MNHNS and CDR2 SASEGT. The length of the CDR3 is 11 residues. The DNA for the CDR3 is TGTGCCAGCCGGTTGACAGATACGCAGTATTTT. Translating it yields CASRLTDTQYF.

The chain links TRBV5-1 to TRBJ2-5, with 9 bases that match TRBD1. CDR1 and CDR2 from the germline V gene are SGHRS and YFSETQ. The CDR3 totals 15 residues. V lost 1 base to trimming and J lost 3 bases; unmatched junction nucleotides: 4. The CDR3 DNA reads TGCGCCAGCAGCTTGAAATGGACAGGGGAAGAGACCCAGTACTTC. Protein sequence: CASSLKWTGEETQYF.

The chain is built from TRBV28 and TRBJ2-5; TRBD2 agrees at 10 bases. The DNA end is more similar to TRBJ2-7, so the J call may be wrong. The CDR3 is made up of 15 amino acids. From germline, CDR1 is MDHEN and CDR2 SYDVKM. CDR3 residues: CASSLFLAGVYEQYF. The CDR3 coding sequence is TGTGCCAGCAGTTTATTTCTAGCGGGAGTTTACGAGCAGTACTTC.

This sequence joins TRBV6-5 and TRBJ1-5; TRBD1 might be the D (6 bases). This CDR3 comprises 14 residues. Trimming took off 5 bases at V and 3 bases at J, with 11 bases between the two ends. Germline values: CDR1 MNHEY, CDR2 SVGAGI. As DNA, the CDR3 is TGTGCCAGCAGTGTTGACAGGTACAATCAGCCCCAGCATTTT. Translated, it gives CASSVDRYNQPQHF.

The rearrangement joins TRBV5-4 to TRBJ2-2, with TRBD2 as a possible D gene (6 bases). Per the germline V gene, CDR1 is SGHNT and CDR2 is YYREEE (reference sequence). Trimming took 0 bases from V and 4 from J, leaving 13 bases between them. The CDR3 length is 16 residues. The CDR3 nucleotides read TGTGCCAGCAGCTTGGACGGGGACGGGGGCACCGGGGAGCTGTTTTTT. Protein sequence: CASSLDGDGGTGELFF.

The chain has TRBV5-1 and TRBJ2-7, with TRBD1 matching 7 bases. Per the germline V gene, CDR1 is SGHRS and CDR2 is YFSETQ. The ends lost 4 bases at V and 4 bases at J; junction bases unmatched: 8. This CDR3 contains 14 residues. In DNA, the CDR3 is TGCGCCAGCAGCCCGATCGACAGGGCGTACGAGCAGTACTTC. This sequence encodes CASSPIDRAYEQYF.

The chain carries TRBV19 and TRBJ2-1; D gene uncertain. Germline V CDR1 and CDR2: LNHDA, SQIVND (reference sequence). Trimming took off 1 base at V and 5 bases at J, with 3 bases between the two ends. CDR3 length equals 12 residues. This chain's CDR3 is CASSIGNNEQFF. For the CDR3, the DNA is TGTGCCAGTAGTATAGGGAACAATGAGCAGTTCTTC.

The CDR3 region is CASSTRYTDTQYF. Written as DNA, the CDR3 is TGTGCCAGCAGCACGAGGTACACAGATACGCAGTATTTT. The chain carries TRBV7-9 and TRBJ2-3; D is uncertain. Germline V gene lookup returns CDR1 SEHNR and CDR2 FQNEAQ (reference sequence). The CDR3 loop spans 13 amino acids. Trimming removed 5 bases from V and 2 bases from J, with 8 bases in between.